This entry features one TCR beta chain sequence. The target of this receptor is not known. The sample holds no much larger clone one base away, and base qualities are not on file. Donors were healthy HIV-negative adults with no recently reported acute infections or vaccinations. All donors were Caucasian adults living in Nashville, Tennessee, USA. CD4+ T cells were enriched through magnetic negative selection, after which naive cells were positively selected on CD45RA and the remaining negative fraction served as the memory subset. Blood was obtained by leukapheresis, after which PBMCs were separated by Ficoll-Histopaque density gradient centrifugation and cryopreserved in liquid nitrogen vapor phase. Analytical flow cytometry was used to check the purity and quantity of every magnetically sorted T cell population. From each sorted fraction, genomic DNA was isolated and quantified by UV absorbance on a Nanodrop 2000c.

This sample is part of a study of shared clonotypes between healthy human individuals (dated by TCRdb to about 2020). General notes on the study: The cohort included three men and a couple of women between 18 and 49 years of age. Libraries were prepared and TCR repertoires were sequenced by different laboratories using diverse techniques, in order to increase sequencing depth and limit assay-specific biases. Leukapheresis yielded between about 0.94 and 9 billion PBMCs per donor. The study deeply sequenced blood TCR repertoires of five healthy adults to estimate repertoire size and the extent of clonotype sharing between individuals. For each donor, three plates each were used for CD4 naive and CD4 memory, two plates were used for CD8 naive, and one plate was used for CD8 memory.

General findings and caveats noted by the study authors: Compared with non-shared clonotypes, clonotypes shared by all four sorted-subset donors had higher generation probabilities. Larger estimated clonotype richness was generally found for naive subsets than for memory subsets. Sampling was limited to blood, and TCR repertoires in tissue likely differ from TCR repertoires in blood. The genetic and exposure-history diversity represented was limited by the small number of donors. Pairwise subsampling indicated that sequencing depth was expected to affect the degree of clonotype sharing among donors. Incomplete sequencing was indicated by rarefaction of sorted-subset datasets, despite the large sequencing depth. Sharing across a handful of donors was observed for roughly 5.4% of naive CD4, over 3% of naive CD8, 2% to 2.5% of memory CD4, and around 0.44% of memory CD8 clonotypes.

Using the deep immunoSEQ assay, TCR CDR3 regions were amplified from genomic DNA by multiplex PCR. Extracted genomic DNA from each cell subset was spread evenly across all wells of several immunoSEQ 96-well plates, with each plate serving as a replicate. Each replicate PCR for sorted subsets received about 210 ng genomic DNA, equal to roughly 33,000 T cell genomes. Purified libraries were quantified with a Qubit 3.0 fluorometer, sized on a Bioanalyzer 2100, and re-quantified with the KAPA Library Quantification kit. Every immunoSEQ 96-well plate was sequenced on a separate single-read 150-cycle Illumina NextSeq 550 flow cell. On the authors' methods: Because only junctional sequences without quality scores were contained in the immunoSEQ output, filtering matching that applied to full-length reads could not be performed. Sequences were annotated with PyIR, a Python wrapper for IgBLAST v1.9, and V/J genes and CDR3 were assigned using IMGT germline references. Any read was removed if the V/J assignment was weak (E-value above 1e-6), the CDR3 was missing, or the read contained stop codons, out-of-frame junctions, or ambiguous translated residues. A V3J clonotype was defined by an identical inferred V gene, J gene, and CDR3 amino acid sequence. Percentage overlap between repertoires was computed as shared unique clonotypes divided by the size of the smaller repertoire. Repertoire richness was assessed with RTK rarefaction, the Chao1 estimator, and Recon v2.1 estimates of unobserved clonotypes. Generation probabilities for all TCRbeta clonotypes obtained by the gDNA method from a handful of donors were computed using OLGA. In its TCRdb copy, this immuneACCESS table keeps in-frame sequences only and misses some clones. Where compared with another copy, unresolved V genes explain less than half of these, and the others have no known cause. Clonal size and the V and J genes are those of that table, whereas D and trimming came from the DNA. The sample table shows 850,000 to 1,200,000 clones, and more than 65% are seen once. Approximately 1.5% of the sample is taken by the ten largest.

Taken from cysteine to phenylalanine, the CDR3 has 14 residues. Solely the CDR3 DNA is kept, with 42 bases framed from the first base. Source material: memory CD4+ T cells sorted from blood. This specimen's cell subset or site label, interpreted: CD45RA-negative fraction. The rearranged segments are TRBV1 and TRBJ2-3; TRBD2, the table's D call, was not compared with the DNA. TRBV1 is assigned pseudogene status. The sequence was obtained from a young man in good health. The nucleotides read TGCACCAGCAGCCCCCGACTCCGCACAGATACGCAGTATTTT. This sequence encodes CTSSPRLRTDTQYF.